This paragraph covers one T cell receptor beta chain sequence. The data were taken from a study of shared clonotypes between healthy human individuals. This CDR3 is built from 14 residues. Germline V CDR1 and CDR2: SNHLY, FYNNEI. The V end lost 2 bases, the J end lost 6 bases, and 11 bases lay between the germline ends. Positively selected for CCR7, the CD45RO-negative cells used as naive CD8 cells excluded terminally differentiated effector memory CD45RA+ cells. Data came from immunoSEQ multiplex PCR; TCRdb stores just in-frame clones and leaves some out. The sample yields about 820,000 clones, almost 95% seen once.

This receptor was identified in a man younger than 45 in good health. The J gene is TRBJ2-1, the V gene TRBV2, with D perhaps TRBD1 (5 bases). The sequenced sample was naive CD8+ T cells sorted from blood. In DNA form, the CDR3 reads TGTGCCAGCAGTGAACAGGGCTCCCGCAATGAGCAGTTCTTC. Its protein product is CASSEQGSRNEQFF.